What follows are 24 T cell receptor beta chains derived from one specimen sequenced in a study of T cells in narcolepsy (dated by TCRdb to 2017 to 2018). The receptor library was made with the immunoSEQ multiplex PCR assay. TCRdb holds this immuneACCESS table with in-frame rearrangements only. Some clones are missing; in checked studies, unresolved V genes explain under half, and the rest has no known cause. A total of over 20,000 clones appear in this sample, about 90% of them only once. The ten largest account for about 1% of the sample. Sequenced sample: CD45RA- memory CD4+ T cells from PBMCs. The intended sense of this specimen's cell subset or site label: memory T cells sorted ex vivo from peripheral blood. The origin of the receptors is a human donor with narcolepsy.

This chain uses TRBV6-1 with TRBJ2-7, with TRBD2 as a possible D gene (6 bases). This CDR3 has 12 amino acids. Trimming left V 5 bases short and J 5 bases short, with 10 bases between. The germline gives CDR1 MNHNS, CDR2 SASEGT. The CDR3 sequence is CASSREIHEQYF. CDR3 coding DNA: TGTGCCAGCAGTCGGGAGATCCACGAGCAGTACTTC.

This clone was seen just once. The chain combines TRBV28 with TRBJ2-5; D is unresolved. The DNA end is a closer match to TRBJ2-7, so the J assignment may be wrong. The CDR3 runs 15 residues. The V gene's germline CDR1 is MDHEN and CDR2 SYDVKM. This CDR3 reads CASSLDTRSSYEQYF. DNA of the CDR3: TGTGCCAGCAGTTTAGACACAAGAAGCTCCTACGAGCAGTACTTC.

The rearrangement links TRBV5-6 to TRBJ1-2; 10 nucleotides align to TRBD1. This CDR3 is built from 12 residues. CDR1 and CDR2 from the germline V gene are SGHDT and YYEEEE. Germline trimming cut 4 bases from V and 13 bases from J; bases unmatched to any gene: 7. CDR3 sequence: CASSPPGQGSTF. CDR3 coding DNA: TGTGCCAGCAGCCCCCCGGGACAGGGGTCCACCTTC.

The J gene is TRBJ2-1, the V gene TRBV29-1; D may correspond to TRBD1 or TRBD2 (5 bases each). Trimming took off 7 bases at V and 4 bases at J, with 20 bases between the two ends. The CDR3 runs 15 residues. Germline V CDR1 and CDR2: SQVTM, ANQGSEA. CDR3 sequence reads: CSAPRGSTFYNEQFF. CDR3 coding DNA: TGCAGCGCCCCCCGGGGCTCAACCTTTTACAATGAGCAGTTCTTC.

V is TRBV7-9 and J is TRBJ1-5, with D possibly TRBD1 on 5 matching bases. This CDR3 is 15 amino acids long. From germline, CDR1 is SEHNR and CDR2 FQNEAQ (reference sequence). Trimming cost V 5 bases and J 3 bases, with 14 bases left between them. The CDR3 reads CASSPSGGVNQPQHF. The CDR3 DNA reads as TGTGCCAGCAGCCCCTCGGGAGGGGTCAATCAGCCCCAGCATTTT. The whole variable domain, remainder taken from reference TRBV7-9 and TRBJ1-5, is DTGVSQNPRHKITKRGQNVTFRCDPISEHNRLYWYRQTLGQGPEFLTYFQNEAQLEKSRLLSDRFSAERPKGSFSTLEIQRTEQGDSAMYLCASSPSGGVNQPQHFGDGTRLSIL.

The rearrangement links TRBV12-2 to TRBJ2-7; the DNA was not compared with TRBD2, the D call given in the table. TRBV12-2 is deemed a pseudogene. The CDR3 loop spans 20 amino acids. The chain's CDR3 is CASRLIHSREGRSSAYEQYF. CDR3 DNA: TGTGCAAGTCGCTTAATCCACTCCCGGGAGGGGCGGTCCTCGGCCTACGAGCAGTACTTC.

CDR3 sequence reads: CASSARGSAGVGNEQFF. The CDR3, as DNA: TGTGCCAGCAGTGCCAGAGGGTCAGCGGGAGTAGGAAATGAGCAGTTCTTC. The chain combines TRBV6-1 with TRBJ2-1, with 8 positions matching TRBD2. The germline V gene encodes CDR1 MNHNS and CDR2 SASEGT. The CDR3 spans 17 residues. V dropped 4 bases and J dropped 7; count of bases not matched to a gene: 15.

This sequence joins TRBV14 and TRBJ2-5; D gene unclear. This CDR3 comprises 11 residues. V was pared by 3 bases and J by 5 bases, with 4 bases between. The germline CDR1 and CDR2 sequences are SGHDN and FVKESK. The CDR3 coding sequence is TGTGCCAGCAGCCATGCGGAGACCCAGTACTTC. Residues: CASSHAETQYF. The whole variable domain, filled in from reference TRBV14 and TRBJ2-5, reads EAGVTQFPSHSVIEKGQTVTLRCDPISGHDNLYWYRRVMGKEIKFLLHFVKESKQDESGMPNNRFLAERTGGTYSTLKVQPAELEDSGVYFCASSHAETQYFGPGTRLLVL.

V and J are TRBV18 and TRBJ1-5; no reliable D call. Between the trimmed V and J ends, which lost 4 bases and 0 bases, there was a span of 7 bases. From germline, CDR1 is KGHSH and CDR2 LQKENI. The CDR3 extends over 14 amino acids. As DNA, the CDR3 is TGTGCCAGCTCACTAGAAGTTAGCAATCAGCCCCAGCATTTT. This gives the protein CASSLEVSNQPQHF.

This clone has a handful of counts. This sequence joins TRBV18 and TRBJ1-1; D ambiguous. Germline CDR1 and CDR2: KGHSH and LQKENI. The CDR3 sequence is 13 residues long. Trimming removed 0 bases at V and 10 bases at J, with 12 bases between. The CDR3 DNA reads as TGTGCCAGCTCACCACCAACCGTGATCGGAGCTTTCTTT. Translating it yields CASSPPTVIGAFF.

The genes are TRBV7-2 and TRBJ1-3; D is ambiguous. V lost 2 bases to trimming and J lost 2 bases, with 10 bases between them. Germline V gene sequence: CDR1 SGHTA, CDR2 FQGNSA. This CDR3 has 15 residues. The CDR3, as DNA: TGTGCCAGCAGCTTATCCGCGCTTGCTGGAAACACCATATATTTT. Translated, it gives CASSLSALAGNTIYF.

The chain is built from TRBV30 and TRBJ2-7; 7 bases are a match to TRBD2. This CDR3 region has 14 residues. V shed 2 bases, J shed 6 bases, and the junction held 10 bases outside the gene matches. CDR1 is GTSNPN and CDR2 is SVGIG in the germline V gene (reference sequence). CDR3 amino acids: CAWSNGAGDVEQYF. CDR3 nucleotide sequence: TGTGCCTGGAGTAACGGGGCGGGAGATGTCGAGCAGTACTTC.

The gene calls are TRBV6-5 and TRBJ1-1, with D maybe TRBD1 (5 bases). Germline CDR1 and CDR2: MNHEY and SVGAGI. V shed 2 bases and J shed 0 bases, with 10 bases lying between them. The CDR3 covers 15 residues. DNA for the CDR3: TGTGCCAGCAGTTACCAGGGACTCTTGAACACTGAAGCTTTCTTT. This sequence encodes CASSYQGLLNTEAFF.

The rearrangement uses TRBV5-4 and TRBJ2-1; no firm D call. V lost 2 bases, J lost 12 bases, and 21 bases lay in between. Germline V CDR1 and CDR2: SGHNT, YYREEE (reference sequence). The CDR3 loop spans 15 amino acids. In DNA, the CDR3 is TGTGCCAGCAGCTTTGAGAACAATGAACGTGGGGTGCAGTTCTTC. It is translated as CASSFENNERGVQFF.

This rearrangement joins TRBV28 to TRBJ1-3; D call uncertain. The CDR3 consists of 15 residues. Trimming took 4 bases from V and 4 from J, leaving 14 bases between them. CDR1 and CDR2 (germline): MDHEN, SYDVKM. The CDR3 region is CASSWAGLAGNTIYF. The CDR3 DNA reads as TGTGCCAGCAGTTGGGCCGGGCTCGCCGGAAACACCATATATTTT. Complete variable domain (other parts from reference TRBV28 and TRBJ1-3): DVKVTQSSRYLVKRTGEKVFLECVQDMDHENMFWYRQDPGLGLRLIYFSYDVKMKEKGDIPEGYSVSREKKERFSLILESASTNQTSMYLCASSWAGLAGNTIYFGEGSWLTVV.

The gene calls are TRBV6-6 and TRBJ2-7; 7 bases line up with TRBD1. The CDR3 loop spans 15 amino acids. CDR1 MNHNY and CDR2 SVGAGI come from the germline V gene (reference sequence). The ends lost 1 base at V and 3 bases at J; junction bases unmatched: 6. The CDR3 DNA reads TGTGCCAGCAGTTACTTAGTGGCAGGGGGCTACGAGCAGTACTTC. It is translated as CASSYLVAGGYEQYF.

This clone has a handful of counts. This rearrangement joins TRBV6-6 to TRBJ1-1, with a weak D call TRBD1 (5 bases). V was cut by 4 bases and J by 3 bases, with 12 bases left in between. Germline CDR1 and CDR2: MNHNY and SVGAGI (reference sequence). The CDR3 sequence is 14 residues long. In DNA form, the CDR3 reads TGTGCCAGCAGTTTGGACATCGGGGACACTGAAGCTTTCTTT. Translating it yields CASSLDIGDTEAFF.

Written as DNA, the CDR3 is TGTGCCAGCAGCATTCGACTAGCGGGAGGGCAATACAATGAGCAGTTCTTC. Translated: CASSIRLAGGQYNEQFF. This chain uses TRBV5-6 with TRBJ2-1; 14 bases agree with TRBD2. The length of the CDR3 is 17 residues. The ends lost 4 bases at V and 4 bases at J; junction bases unmatched: 7. Germline V gives CDR1 SGHDT, CDR2 YYEEEE. Together with reference TRBV5-6 and TRBJ2-1, the CDR3 gives the full variable domain: DAGVTQSPTHLIKTRGQQVTLRCSPKSGHDTVSWYQQALGQGPQFIFQYYEEEERQRGNFPDRFSGHQFPNYSSELNVNALLLGDSALYLCASSIRLAGGQYNEQFFGPGTRLTVL.

The chain joins TRBV27 to TRBJ1-1; the match to TRBD1 covers 7 bases. V trimming: 2 bases; J trimming: 5 bases; junction bases outside the gene matches: 5. Germline V lookup: CDR1 MNHEY, CDR2 SMNVEV (reference sequence). The CDR3 loop spans 14 amino acids. The chain's CDR3 is CASSLEGAGTEAFF. In DNA form, the CDR3 reads TGTGCCAGCAGTTTAGAGGGGGCAGGGACTGAAGCTTTCTTT.

The rearrangement uses TRBV14 and TRBJ2-7, with 11 bases identical to TRBD1. The ends lost 4 bases at V and 3 bases at J; junction bases unmatched: 8. Germline loops: CDR1 SGHDN, CDR2 FVKESK. CDR3 length equals 16 residues. The CDR3 region has the DNA TGTGCCAGCAGCCGATCGGGGACAGGGGGATTCTACGAGCAGTACTTC. This translates into CASSRSGTGGFYEQYF.

The count of this clone is one. The V call is TRBV6-5, the J call TRBJ2-7; the match to TRBD1 covers 9 bases. Trimming at V came to 5 bases and at J to 3 bases, leaving 5 bases not matched to a gene. The CDR3 is made up of 14 amino acids. Germline V gives CDR1 MNHEY, CDR2 SVGAGI. The CDR3 nucleotides read TGTGCCAGCAGTACTACAGGGGGCAACTACGAGCAGTACTTC. This gives the protein CASSTTGGNYEQYF.

V is TRBV18 and J is TRBJ1-4; 10 nucleotides line up with TRBD1. The CDR3 contains 19 residues. V was pared by 2 bases and J by 0 bases, with 9 bases of the junction left unmatched. Germline assignment: CDR1 KGHSH and CDR2 LQKENI. Here the CDR3 DNA reads TGTGCCAGCTCACCATGGGCCGGGACAGGGGTAGCAACTAATGAAAAACTGTTTTTT. It encodes CASSPWAGTGVATNEKLFF.

This chain links TRBV18 with TRBJ2-7, with TRBD2 as a possible D gene (6 bases). CDR3 size: 14 residues. CDR1 is KGHSH, CDR2 LQKENI, per germline. V lost 0 bases, J lost 5 bases, and 11 bases lay in between. The CDR3 DNA reads TGTGCCAGCTCACCACCTTCAGGGACTGACGAGCAGTACTTC. It specifies CASSPPSGTDEQYF. Drawing the rest from reference TRBV18 and TRBJ2-7, the complete variable domain is NAGVMQNPRHLVRRRGQEARLRCSPMKGHSHVYWYRQLPEEGLKFMVYLQKENIIDESGMPKERFSAEFPKEGPSILRIQQVVRGDSAAYFCASSPPSGTDEQYFGPGTRLTVT.

The chain combines TRBV5-4 with TRBJ2-5, with 10 bases matching TRBD1. Germline V gene data show CDR1 as SGHNT and CDR2 as YYREEE (reference sequence). The ends lost 4 bases at V and 5 bases at J; junction bases unmatched: 8. This CDR3 spans 15 amino acids. CDR3 bases: TGTGCCAGCAGCCCCGGACAGGGGGACCGGGAGACCCAGTACTTC. Amino acids: CASSPGQGDRETQYF.